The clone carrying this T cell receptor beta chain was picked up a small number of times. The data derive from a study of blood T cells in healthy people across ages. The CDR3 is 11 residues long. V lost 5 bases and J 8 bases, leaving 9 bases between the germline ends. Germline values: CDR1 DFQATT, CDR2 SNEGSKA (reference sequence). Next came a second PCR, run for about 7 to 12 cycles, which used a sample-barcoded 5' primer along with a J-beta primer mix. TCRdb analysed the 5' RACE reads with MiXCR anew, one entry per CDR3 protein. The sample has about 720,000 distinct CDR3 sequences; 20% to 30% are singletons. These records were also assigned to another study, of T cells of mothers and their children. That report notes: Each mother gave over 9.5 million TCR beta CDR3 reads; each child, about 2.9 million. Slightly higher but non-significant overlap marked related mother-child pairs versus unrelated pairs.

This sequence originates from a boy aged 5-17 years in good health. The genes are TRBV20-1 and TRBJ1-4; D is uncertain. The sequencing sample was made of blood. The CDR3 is CSALAREKLFF. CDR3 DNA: TGCAGTGCTTTAGCACGGGAAAAACTGTTTTTT.